Shown below are 21 T cell receptor beta chains from a single sample sequenced in a study of T cell changes during pregnancy in multiple sclerosis. Sequencing was performed with immunoSEQ multiplex PCR; in TCRdb, only in-frame clones are kept and a portion is missing. The data show 15,000 to 20,000 clones, about 90% seen once. Source: CD8+ T cells from peripheral blood mononuclear cells, taken after pregnancy. These receptors all come from a female donor in good health, enrolled as a control in a pregnancy study.

The chain has TRBV12-5 and TRBJ2-1; TRBD1 matches at 7 bases. CDR1 LGHNT and CDR2 FRNRAP come from the germline V gene. CDR3 length equals 13 residues. V lost 6 bases, J lost 7 bases, and 6 bases stayed unmatched. The CDR3 DNA reads TGTGCTAGTGGGCAGGGACAGACTAATGAGCAGTTCTTC. Amino acids: CASGQGQTNEQFF.

The rearrangement joins TRBV19 to TRBJ1-2; 7 positions match TRBD1. The J segment lost 7 bases and the V segment lost 1 base, leaving 6 bases of the junction unmatched. The CDR3 runs to 14 residues. Germline values: CDR1 LNHDA, CDR2 SQIVND (reference sequence). Here the CDR3 DNA reads TGTGCCAGTAGTATAGTGACAGGGAGCGGTGGCTACACCTTC. It yields the protein CASSIVTGSGGYTF.

V usage is TRBV9 and J usage is TRBJ1-4; 10 positions agree with TRBD1. Germline trimming cut 0 bases from V and 2 bases from J; bases unmatched to any gene: 1. CDR1 is SGDLS and CDR2 is YYNGEE in the germline V gene. This CDR3 region has 16 residues. CDR3: CASSVGGQGTNEKLFF. In nucleotides, the CDR3 is TGTGCCAGCAGCGTAGGGGGACAGGGGACTAATGAAAAACTGTTTTTT.

The chain is built from TRBV5-8 and TRBJ2-3; 8 bases map to TRBD2. Per the germline V gene, CDR1 is SGHTS and CDR2 is YDEGEE. Trimming at V came to 6 bases and at J to 15 bases, leaving 15 bases not matched to a gene. The CDR3 length is 13 residues. CDR3 residues: CASTSGERLASYF. CDR3 in DNA: TGTGCCAGCACCTCGGGTGAGAGACTAGCGAGCTATTTT.

The V call is TRBV7-2, the J call TRBJ2-1; the D gene is possibly TRBD2 (5 bases). This CDR3 has 17 residues. Trimming removed 5 bases from V and 0 bases from J, with 17 bases in between. In germline, CDR1 is SGHTA, CDR2 FQGNSA. The CDR3 here is CASSIPGLGSSYNEQFF. The CDR3 DNA reads TGTGCCAGCAGCATCCCCGGGTTAGGGAGCTCCTACAATGAGCAGTTCTTC.

This clone was observed a single time. The chain joins TRBV29-1 to TRBJ2-7; TRBD1 might be the D (5 bases). V lost 1 base, J lost 2 bases, and 12 bases lay in between. The CDR3 is 14 amino acids. Germline V gene lookup returns CDR1 SQVTM and CDR2 ANQGSEA. In DNA, the CDR3 is TGCAGCGTTGAAGGGCCAGGGCAAGCCTACGAGCAGTACTTC. Translation: CSVEGPGQAYEQYF.

CDR3 DNA: TGCAGCGCTGAGGGGGGTGGGAACACTGAAGCTTTCTTT. Translated: CSAEGGGNTEAFF. The chain recombines TRBV29-1 with TRBJ1-1; a weak D match, TRBD1 (6 bases). The CDR3 contains 13 residues. The germline V and J ends were trimmed by 7 bases and 1 base, with 13 bases remaining between them. Germline CDR1 SQVTM, CDR2 ANQGSEA.

The chain is built from TRBV7-2 and TRBJ2-3; TRBD2 might be the D (7 bases). Germline V gene data show CDR1 as SGHTA and CDR2 as FQGNSA. The CDR3 consists of 16 residues. V was pared by 4 bases and J by 6 bases, with 20 bases between. The DNA of the CDR3 is TGTGCCAGCAGCTCACGCTGGGCGGGGGCCCGGGATACGCAGTATTTT. Translation: CASSSRWAGARDTQYF.

This clone was found a few times. J is TRBJ1-2 and V is TRBV4-1; maybe TRBD1 (6 bases). Germline CDR1 is MGHRA and CDR2 is YSYEKL. Trimming stripped 0 bases from V and 9 bases from J, with 14 bases between. The CDR3 has 14 amino acids. In DNA, the CDR3 is TGCGCCAGCAGCCAAGAGGGGGCAGGGGATAGCTACACCTTC. It yields the protein CASSQEGAGDSYTF.

The chain has TRBV27 and TRBJ2-5; D might be TRBD2 (5 bases). This CDR3 spans 12 amino acids. Trimming cost V 2 bases and J 11 bases, with 12 bases left between them. In germline, CDR1 is MNHEY, CDR2 SMNVEV (reference sequence). This CDR3 reads CASSLPGDEQYF. The CDR3 DNA is TGTGCCAGCAGTTTACCCGGGGATGAGCAGTACTTC.

The chain carries TRBV11-3 and TRBJ2-7, with TRBD2 matching 8 bases. J was trimmed by 4 bases and V by 2 bases; bases with no gene match: 4. This CDR3 contains 14 residues. Germline V lookup: CDR1 SGHNT, CDR2 YENEEA. Here the CDR3 DNA reads TGTGCCAGCAGCTTAACTACTAGCGGTTACGAGCAGTACTTC. It codes for CASSLTTSGYEQYF.

This chain uses TRBV9 with TRBJ2-1; TRBD2 matches 9 bases. Germline V CDR1 and CDR2: SGDLS, YYNGEE. V gave up 0 bases and J gave up 10 bases; unmatched junction bases: 11. The CDR3 is 16 residues long. CDR3 loop: CASSVAGGLATGEQFF. The CDR3 bases are TGTGCCAGCAGCGTAGCTGGGGGACTAGCAACTGGAGAGCAGTTCTTC.

This chain uses TRBV5-6 with TRBJ2-3, with D tentatively TRBD2 (6 bases). This CDR3 region has 17 residues. Trimming pared 3 bases from V and 0 bases from J, leaving 17 bases between. The germline V gene encodes CDR1 SGHDT and CDR2 YYEEEE. The CDR3 sequence is CASSWGIGGASTDTQYF. CDR3 nucleotides: TGTGCCAGCAGCTGGGGGATCGGGGGAGCTAGCACAGATACGCAGTATTTT.

This clone was seen only a few times. The gene calls are TRBV6-1 and TRBJ1-2; D not certain. The CDR3 spans 11 residues. From germline, CDR1 is MNHNS and CDR2 SASEGT. Trimming pared 7 bases from V and 3 bases from J, leaving 6 bases between. CDR3 in amino acids: CASTPDYGYTF. The CDR3 DNA follows: TGTGCCAGCACCCCGGACTATGGCTACACCTTC.

V and J are TRBV25-1 and TRBJ2-7, with a possible D match to TRBD1 (5 bases). Per germline, CDR1 MGHDK and CDR2 SYGVNS. This CDR3 has 15 amino acids. V shed 5 bases and J shed 1 base, with 15 bases lying between them. The CDR3 bases are TGTGCCAGCAGTCCAAACAGGAATCCTTCCTACGAGCAGTACTTC. The encoded protein is CASSPNRNPSYEQYF.

The V gene is TRBV6-1, the J gene TRBJ1-2; D might be TRBD1 (5 bases). The CDR3 has 13 amino acids. CDR1 is MNHNS and CDR2 is SASEGT in the germline V gene. Trimming took off 8 bases at V and 3 bases at J, with 13 bases between the two ends. The CDR3 spells CASGGTPYYGYTF. The CDR3, as DNA: TGTGCCAGCGGGGGGACCCCGTACTATGGCTACACCTTC.

V gene TRBV7-8 combines with J gene TRBJ2-3; TRBD2 matches at 7 bases. After removal of 1 base from V and 2 bases from J, the junction contained 6 bases not matched to a gene. This CDR3 contains 16 residues. Germline V gene lookup returns CDR1 SGHVS and CDR2 FQNEAQ. CDR3 coding DNA: TGTGCCAGCAGCTTAGTCACCCTAGCGGTCACAGATACGCAGTATTTT. It translates to CASSLVTLAVTDTQYF.

CDR3 sequence reads: CASSFEEGYNEQFF. The DNA for the CDR3 is TGTGCCAGCAGCTTCGAGGAGGGCTACAATGAGCAGTTCTTC. The rearrangement uses TRBV11-2 and TRBJ2-1, with D maybe TRBD2 (6 bases). Germline V CDR1 and CDR2: SGHAT, FQNNGV. The CDR3 has 14 amino acids. V lost 3 bases and J 3 bases, leaving 9 bases between the germline ends.

This clone appeared a single time. The chain combines TRBV25-1 with TRBJ1-4; a weak D match, TRBD1 (6 bases). V dropped 1 base and J dropped 5 bases, with 11 bases sitting between them. CDR3 length: 15 residues. Germline lookup yields CDR1 MGHDK and CDR2 SYGVNS. Here the CDR3 DNA reads TGTGCCAGCAGTGAATTGGTGGGGGCCAATGAAAAACTGTTTTTT. Translating gives CASSELVGANEKLFF.

The rearrangement links TRBV10-1 to TRBJ1-2; the match to TRBD1 covers 7 bases. The length of the CDR3 is 16 residues. V was clipped by 3 bases and J by 6 bases; unmatched bases: 13. In germline, CDR1 is WNHNN, CDR2 SYGVQD (reference sequence). As DNA, the CDR3 is TGCGCCAGCAGTGAAGGGGGCGACGCGTTGTTACATGGCTACACCTTC. This translates into CASSEGGDALLHGYTF.

This clone came up a few times. The chain is built from TRBV4-3 and TRBJ2-7; 9 positions agree with TRBD2. J gave up 3 bases and V 1 base, and 4 bases lay outside the gene matches. Per germline, CDR1 LGHNA and CDR2 YSLEER. CDR3 length: 15 residues. The CDR3 DNA is TGCGCCAGCAGCCAAGCCGGGACTAGCCACTACGAGCAGTACTTC. Residues: CASSQAGTSHYEQYF.